This TCR beta chain was found in a study of T-cell reconstitution after alpha-beta-depleted transplantation in children. Preparation of the TCRbeta library used unique molecular identifiers. Each CDR3 protein gets one entry after TCRdb re-called the PCR reads with MiXCR. The sample records more than 550,000 distinct CDR3 sequences, more than 9% being singletons. CDR1 and CDR2 from the germline V gene are SGHRS and YFSETQ. There are 14 residues in the CDR3. The ends were cut back, 5 bases at V and 7 bases at J, with 18 bases in the middle. The sample consisted of PBMCs from the stem cell graft donor, taken from the stem cell graft. The V call is TRBV5-1, the J call TRBJ2-5; D not certain. The TCR originated in a human donor who donated a stem cell graft to a child with acute myeloid leukemia. The CDR3 protein is CASRKTTGVGTQYF. The CDR3 bases are TGCGCCAGCAGGAAAACGACGGGCGTAGGGACCCAGTACTTC.